The 25 T cell receptor beta chains reported below all come from one sample, sequenced in a study of T cells in narcolepsy. Method: immunoSEQ multiplex PCR; TCRdb's copy keeps in-frame clones and lacks some. The table lists around 30,000 clones, roughly four fifths of them singletons. The sequencing sample was made of memory (CD45RA-) CD4+ T cells from blood. All receptors derive from a human donor in good health.

This chain links TRBV7-3 with TRBJ1-2; possible D gene TRBD1, 5 bases. Germline V gives CDR1 SGHTA, CDR2 FQGTGA. The CDR3 extends over 18 amino acids. V shed 2 bases and J shed 2 bases, with 21 bases lying between them. Here the CDR3 DNA reads TGTGCCAGCAGCTTAGTTTCGGTGGACAACTCCCAGAACTATGGCTACACCTTC. Translating gives CASSLVSVDNSQNYGYTF. Variable domain in full (rest from reference TRBV7-3 and TRBJ1-2): GAGVSQTPSNKVTEKGKYVELRCDPISGHTALYWYRQSLGQGPEFLIYFQGTGAADDSGLPNDRFFAVRPEGSVSTLKIQRTERGDSAVYLCASSLVSVDNSQNYGYTFGSGTRLTVV.

The chain links TRBV11-2 to TRBJ2-7; the match to TRBD1 covers 8 bases. Looked up from germline, CDR1 is SGHAT and CDR2 is FQNNGV. Trimming cost V 7 bases and J 2 bases; bases outside gene matches: 7. The CDR3 has 14 residues. CDR3: CASMGQAPPYEQYF. CDR3 nucleotides: TGTGCCAGCATGGGACAGGCCCCCCCCTACGAGCAGTACTTC.

This clone came up once. Additional DNA sequences in this sample encode the identical CDR3. This sequence joins TRBV19 and TRBJ1-5, with D tentatively TRBD1 (5 bases). Trimming removed 6 bases at V and 11 bases at J, with 23 bases between. Germline loops: CDR1 LNHDA, CDR2 SQIVND (reference sequence). The CDR3 is made up of 15 amino acids. The CDR3 nucleotides read TGTGCCAGTAGCACCGGGACGGGGGGACTAGGTACCCAGCATTTT. It encodes CASSTGTGGLGTQHF.

This clone was seen only a few times. The CDR3 sequence: CASSIGFTGNTEAFF. CDR3 bases: TGTGCCAGTAGTATTGGGTTCACAGGGAACACTGAAGCTTTCTTT. The J gene is TRBJ1-1, the V gene TRBV19; possible D gene TRBD1, 5 bases. The CDR3 covers 15 residues. Trimming cost V 3 bases and J 1 base, with 12 bases left between them. Germline CDR1 reads LNHDA; CDR2 reads SQIVND (reference sequence). Full variable domain (outside the CDR3, taken from reference TRBV19 and TRBJ1-1): DGGITQSPKYLFRKEGQNVTLSCEQNLNHDAMYWYRQDPGQGLRLIYYSQIVNDFQKGDIAEGYSVSREKKESFPLTVTSAQKNPTAFYLCASSIGFTGNTEAFFGQGTRLTVV.

This clone was found a few times. This rearrangement joins TRBV29-1 to TRBJ1-1; D not resolved. This CDR3 comprises 12 residues. Per germline, CDR1 SQVTM and CDR2 ANQGSEA. Trimming stripped 2 bases from V and 4 bases from J, with 8 bases between. CDR3 DNA sequence: TGCAGCGTTGAAAAAGAAGCCACTGAAGCTTTCTTT. Translation: CSVEKEATEAFF.

This clone has just one count. This rearrangement joins TRBV15 to TRBJ2-1, with D possibly matching TRBD2 (6 bases). From germline, CDR1 is LNHNV and CDR2 YYDKDF (reference sequence). The V end was cut by 4 bases, the J end by 8 bases, with 18 bases between. The CDR3 totals 15 residues. The CDR3 DNA is TGTGCCACCAGCACAACTAGCCAACTTAGGGATGAGCAGTTCTTC. It specifies CATSTTSQLRDEQFF. Drawing the rest from reference TRBV15 and TRBJ2-1, the complete variable domain is DAMVIQNPRYQVTQFGKPVTLSCSQTLNHNVMYWYQQKSSQAPKLLFHYYDKDFNNEADTPDNFQSRRPNTSFCFLDIRSPGLGDTAMYLCATSTTSQLRDEQFFGPGTRLTVL.

This clone was counted a single time. This chain joins TRBV6-5 and TRBJ1-3; the D is unclear. The CDR3 sequence is 14 residues long. The germline V and J ends were trimmed by 4 bases and 8 bases, with 15 bases remaining between them. CDR1 MNHEY and CDR2 SVGAGI come from the germline V gene. The CDR3 sequence: CASSSGHAVDTIYF. CDR3 bases: TGTGCCAGCAGTTCCGGGCACGCGGTGGACACCATATATTTT.

The chain has TRBV5-4 and TRBJ2-1; 7 nucleotides agree with TRBD2. Germline-derived CDR1 and CDR2 are SGHNT and YYREEE (reference sequence). With 3 bases clipped from V and 4 bases from J, the junction kept 7 bases outside the gene matches. The CDR3 is 15 residues long. CDR3 protein: CASSSDSGPYNEQFF. For the CDR3, the DNA is TGTGCCAGCAGCTCCGATAGCGGGCCATACAATGAGCAGTTCTTC.

The rearrangement uses TRBV5-8 and TRBJ1-1, with TRBD1 matching 9 bases. The CDR3 is 17 residues long. V gave up 1 base and J gave up 0 bases; unmatched junction bases: 7. In germline, CDR1 is SGHTS, CDR2 YDEGEE. The CDR3 region has the DNA TGTGCCAGCAGCTTGCAACAGGGGGCTTTCATGAACACTGAAGCTTTCTTT. It encodes CASSLQQGAFMNTEAFF.

CDR3 amino acids: CASSQGKGRSYGYTF. CDR3 nucleotides: TGTGCCAGCAGCCAAGGGAAAGGACGGAGCTATGGCTACACCTTC. The chain joins TRBV14 to TRBJ1-2; no clear D gene. Deletions cut 1 base from V and 4 bases from J, with 13 bases between. The CDR3 is made up of 15 amino acids. Germline V gives CDR1 SGHDN, CDR2 FVKESK.

The V gene is TRBV11-2, the J gene TRBJ1-1; D possibly corresponds to TRBD1 (5 bases). The length of the CDR3 is 13 residues. The germline CDR1 and CDR2 sequences are SGHAT and FQNNGV. V lost 5 bases, J lost 5 bases, and 12 bases lay in between. CDR3 sequence reads: CASSPSGNTEAFF. The CDR3 coding sequence is TGTGCCAGCAGCCCATCAGGGAATACTGAAGCTTTCTTT.

The chain couples TRBV30 to TRBJ1-2, with D unclear. The CDR3 has 15 residues. The ends were cut back, 1 base at V and 7 bases at J, with 19 bases in the middle. CDR1 is GTSNPN, CDR2 SVGIG, per germline (reference sequence). The CDR3 DNA sequence: TGTGCCTGGAGTGGAGGAAGGAGCGCCCTTGGTGGCTACACCTTC. Protein sequence: CAWSGGRSALGGYTF.

This clone showed up just a few times. The chain carries TRBV18 and TRBJ2-2; the D is unclear. The length of the CDR3 is 13 residues. Per germline, CDR1 KGHSH and CDR2 LQKENI. The V end was cut by 4 bases, the J end by 1 base, with 4 bases between. DNA for the CDR3: TGTGCCAGCTCACGTCGGAACACCGGGGAGCTGTTTTTT. This gives the protein CASSRRNTGELFF.

The genes are TRBV9 and TRBJ2-7; possible D gene TRBD2, 6 bases. Looked up from germline, CDR1 is SGDLS and CDR2 is YYNGEE. This CDR3 is 15 amino acids long. V was cut by 0 bases and J by 3 bases, with 13 bases left in between. The CDR3, as DNA: TGTGCCAGCAGCGTAGAGCCAGGGAGGAGCTACGAGCAGTACTTC. The encoded protein is CASSVEPGRSYEQYF.

This chain uses TRBV21-1 with TRBJ2-5; the table calls TRBD2, which could not be checked here. TRBV21-1 is tagged as a pseudogene. The CDR3 runs to 17 residues. The chain's CDR3 is CASIPGLAGFVSKTQYF. The CDR3 nucleotides read TGTGCCAGCATCCCGGGACTAGCGGGATTTGTCAGTAAGACCCAGTACTTC.

In the case of this clone: The junction and the germline gene differ at one end; a read error may be behind it. This chain links TRBV10-3 with TRBJ1-2, with 7 bases matching TRBD1. Germline V gives CDR1 ENHRY, CDR2 SYGVKD. This CDR3 comprises 13 residues. Written as DNA, the CDR3 is TGTGCCATCAGTGAGTCCCTACAGGGGCTGGCCTTCTTC. Amino acid sequence: CAISESLQGLAFF.

The V gene is TRBV27, the J gene TRBJ1-4; 8 bases line up with TRBD1. Germline CDR1 MNHEY, CDR2 SMNVEV (reference sequence). Trimming took 3 bases from V and 3 from J; bases not matched to a gene: 6. There are 16 residues in the CDR3. CDR3 in amino acids: CASSFTGGYANEKLFF. CDR3 DNA: TGTGCCAGCAGTTTCACAGGGGGGTACGCTAATGAAAAACTGTTTTTT.

The chain uses TRBV5-1 and TRBJ1-2, with a possible D match to TRBD1 (5 bases). The V and J ends lost 3 bases and 1 base respectively, with 13 bases between them. The CDR3 is 15 amino acids. The germline CDR1 and CDR2 sequences are SGHRS and YFSETQ. CDR3 bases: TGCGCCAGCAGCTCCTACGGGCAGGGTAACTATGGCTACACCTTC. This gives the protein CASSSYGQGNYGYTF.

This clone was recorded a few times. The CDR3 reads CASSILGVEQFF. The CDR3 region has the DNA TGTGCCAGCAGTATCCTAGGGGTCGAGCAGTTCTTC. The chain joins TRBV28 to TRBJ2-1, with D possibly matching TRBD1 (5 bases). The CDR3 has 12 residues. Germline V gives CDR1 MDHEN, CDR2 SYDVKM. V dropped 5 bases and J dropped 10 bases, with 12 bases sitting between them. The full variable domain, completed using reference TRBV28 and TRBJ2-1, is DVKVTQSSRYLVKRTGEKVFLECVQDMDHENMFWYRQDPGLGLRLIYFSYDVKMKEKGDIPEGYSVSREKKERFSLILESASTNQTSMYLCASSILGVEQFFGPGTRLTVL.

The rearrangement joins TRBV7-2 to TRBJ2-3; 8 positions match TRBD2. In germline, CDR1 is SGHTA, CDR2 FQGNSA. CDR3 length equals 16 residues. V was clipped by 7 bases and J by 1 base; unmatched bases: 10. The DNA of the CDR3 is TGTGCCAGCACATACCGGGGGGGCTCTGGCACAGATACGCAGTATTTT. This encodes CASTYRGGSGTDTQYF.

The chain couples TRBV7-9 to TRBJ1-5; D is uncertain. The germline V gene has CDR1 SEHNR and CDR2 FQNEAQ (reference sequence). Trimming shortened V by 5 bases and J by 0 bases, and 11 bases separated the two germline ends. CDR3 length: 15 amino acids. The CDR3 sequence is CASSPVSASNQPQHF. Written as DNA, the CDR3 is TGTGCCAGCAGCCCGGTTTCCGCTAGCAATCAGCCCCAGCATTTT. Full variable domain (rest looked up from reference TRBV7-9 and TRBJ1-5): DTGVSQNPRHKITKRGQNVTFRCDPISEHNRLYWYRQTLGQGPEFLTYFQNEAQLEKSRLLSDRFSAERPKGSFSTLEIQRTEQGDSAMYLCASSPVSASNQPQHFGDGTRLSIL.

The rearrangement links TRBV7-9 to TRBJ1-3; the D is unclear. The CDR3 is 18 residues long. Trimming left V 4 bases short and J 1 base short, with 20 bases between. The germline CDR1 and CDR2 sequences are SEHNR and FQNEAQ (reference sequence). The DNA of the CDR3 is TGTGCCAGCAGCTCGGACGGCCCTACAGTAGGTTCTGGAAACACCATATATTTT. Amino acid sequence: CASSSDGPTVGSGNTIYF.

This clone was seen just once. The gene calls are TRBV29-1 and TRBJ2-5, with D tentatively TRBD1 or TRBD2 (5 bases each). V lost 4 bases, J lost 7 bases, and 16 bases lay in between. The CDR3 is 13 amino acids. Germline assignment: CDR1 SQVTM and CDR2 ANQGSEA. CDR3 sequence: CSVVWGVRGTQYF. The CDR3 nucleotides read TGCAGCGTTGTGTGGGGCGTACGGGGGACCCAGTACTTC. Drawing the rest from reference TRBV29-1 and TRBJ2-5, the complete variable domain is SAVISQKPSRDICQRGTSLTIQCQVDSQVTMMFWYRQQPGQSLTLIATANQGSEATYESGFVIDKFPISRPNLTFSTLTVSNMSPEDSSIYLCSVVWGVRGTQYFGPGTRLLVL.

The CDR3 DNA is TGTGCCGCCACACAGGTTTCTTTCTATGGCTACACCTTC. Translating gives CAATQVSFYGYTF. This chain uses TRBV11-2 with TRBJ1-2, with D perhaps TRBD1 (5 bases). The CDR3 loop spans 13 amino acids. Germline-derived CDR1 and CDR2 are SGHAT and FQNNGV. The germline V and J ends were trimmed by 11 bases and 4 bases, with 17 bases remaining between them. Full variable domain (rest looked up from reference TRBV11-2 and TRBJ1-2): EAGVAQSPRYKIIEKRQSVAFWCNPISGHATLYWYQQILGQGPKLLIQFQNNGVVDDSQLPKDRFSAERLKGVDSTLKIQPAKLEDSAVYLCAATQVSFYGYTFGSGTRLTVV.

A single count supports this clone. V is TRBV7-2 and J is TRBJ1-1; a possible D gene is TRBD1 (6 bases). V gave up 4 bases and J gave up 1 base, with 13 bases separating them. Germline V CDR1 and CDR2: SGHTA, FQGNSA. The CDR3 has 15 residues. The CDR3 reads CASSWTATKNTEAFF. CDR3 DNA: TGTGCCAGCAGCTGGACAGCAACCAAGAACACTGAAGCTTTCTTT.